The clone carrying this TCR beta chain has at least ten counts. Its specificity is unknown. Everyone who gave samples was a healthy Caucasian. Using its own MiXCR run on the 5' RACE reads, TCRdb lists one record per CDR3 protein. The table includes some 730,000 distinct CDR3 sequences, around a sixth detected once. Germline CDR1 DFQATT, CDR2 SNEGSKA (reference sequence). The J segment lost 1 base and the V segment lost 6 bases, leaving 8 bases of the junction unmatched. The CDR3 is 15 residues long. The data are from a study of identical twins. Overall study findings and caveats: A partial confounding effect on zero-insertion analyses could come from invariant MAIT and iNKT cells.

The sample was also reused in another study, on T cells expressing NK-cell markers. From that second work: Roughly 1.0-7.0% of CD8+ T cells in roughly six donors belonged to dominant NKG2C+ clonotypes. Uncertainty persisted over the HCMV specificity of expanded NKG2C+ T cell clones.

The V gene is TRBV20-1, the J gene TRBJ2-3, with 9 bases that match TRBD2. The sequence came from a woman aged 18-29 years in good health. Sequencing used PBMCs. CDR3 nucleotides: TGCAGTGCCATAATTGAGCGGGGGGGCACAGATACGCAGTATTTT. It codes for CSAIIERGGTDTQYF.